Following are 2 T cell receptor beta chains from one sample sequenced in a study of early T cells in non-severe SARS-CoV-2 infection (dated by TCRdb to the early 2020s). The protocol used for the library was 5' RACE. The sequencer listed for this sample is NextSeq 500. In-frame beta chains were kept once TCRdb had trimmed the public reads at Q25 with fastp and called clones with MiXCR. Every distinct CDR3 protein forms one entry, paired with its most common genes and DNA. For this sample the table gives under 85,000 distinct CDR3 sequences, of which more than 13% were detected only once. The ten most abundant clones make up 10% to 11% of the sample. Sequenced sample: whole blood. These receptors were taken from an adult who was a healthcare worker with PCR-confirmed SARS-CoV-2 infection or an uninfected control (not recorded which).

The rearrangement joins TRBV6-5 to TRBJ2-3, with D perhaps matching TRBD2 (7 bases). The V gene's germline CDR1 is MNHEY and CDR2 SVGAGI. V was shortened by 0 bases and J by 2 bases, with 9 bases between the two germline ends. This CDR3 comprises 15 residues. DNA for the CDR3: TGTGCCAGCAGTTACTCCGGGGGGCACACAGATACGCAGTATTTT. Encoded protein: CASSYSGGHTDTQYF.

The table lists this clonotype with a few counts. The CDR3 loop reads CASSQTLQGSGANVLTF. The CDR3 DNA sequence: TGCGCCAGCAGCCAAACATTACAGGGGTCTGGGGCCAACGTCCTGACTTTC. The chain carries TRBV4-3 and TRBJ2-6; TRBD1 matches 7 bases. CDR1 LGHNA and CDR2 YSLEER come from the germline V gene. The CDR3 has 17 residues. V was pared by 2 bases and J by 1 base, with 5 bases of the junction left unmatched.